The 18 T cell receptor beta chains given below trace back to one sample, sequenced in a study of blood T cell repertoires in COVID-19. Profiling relied on immunoSEQ multiplex PCR, and the TCRdb table lists in-frame clones only, not all of them. Among some 170,000 clones, roughly 87% were seen once, and the ten largest hold about 1.6%. Sequencing was done on a sample of peripheral blood. The receptors originated from a woman aged 50 to 65 with acute or convalescent COVID-19.

The chain is built from TRBV27 and TRBJ2-2; unclear D gene. CDR1 is MNHEY and CDR2 is SMNVEV in the germline V gene (reference sequence). The CDR3 spans 13 residues. Trimming took 9 bases from V and 0 from J, leaving 8 bases between them. The CDR3 nucleotides read TGTGCCAGTCGAGTGACGAACACCGGGGAGCTGTTTTTT. This encodes CASRVTNTGELFF.

The V and J genes are TRBV3-1 (or the pseudogene TRBV3-2) and TRBJ2-3, with 11 bases fitting TRBD2. The junction had 9 bases not matched to a gene; V was cut back by 0 bases and J by 1 base. The germline gives CDR1 LGHDT, CDR2 YNNKEL (reference sequence). This CDR3 region has 19 residues. The DNA for the CDR3 is TGTGCCAGCAGCCAAGATTGGATAGCGGGAGGGAGGGGCACAGATACGCAGTATTTT. The encoded protein is CASSQDWIAGGRGTDTQYF.

This clone was recorded once. The V call is TRBV3-1 (or the pseudogene TRBV3-2), the J call TRBJ1-2; D is uncertain. The CDR3 extends over 14 amino acids. The V end was cut by 0 bases, the J end by 8 bases, with 13 bases between. Germline V gives CDR1 LGHDT, CDR2 YNNKEL (reference sequence). The CDR3 bases are TGTGCCAGCAGCCAAGATAGCGGGTCCGGGGGCTACACCTTC. Protein sequence: CASSQDSGSGGYTF.

This sequence joins TRBV29-1 and TRBJ1-1; 9 nucleotides match TRBD1. Germline V gene data show CDR1 as SQVTM and CDR2 as ANQGSEA. The junction had 1 base not matched to a gene; V was cut back by 4 bases and J by 10 bases. The CDR3 runs 10 residues. The CDR3 bases are TGCAGCGTTGCGACAGGGGGAGCTTTCTTT. It codes for CSVATGGAFF.

This clone was picked up a small number of times. The J gene is TRBJ1-5, the V gene TRBV5-1; the D gene is possibly TRBD1 (5 bases). This CDR3 spans 15 amino acids. Trimming took off 2 bases at V and 6 bases at J, with 15 bases between the two ends. The germline gives CDR1 SGHRS, CDR2 YFSETQ. CDR3 protein: CASSLTGELGQPQHF. The CDR3 nucleotides are TGCGCCAGCAGCTTAACGGGGGAACTAGGTCAGCCCCAGCATTTT.

As DNA, the CDR3 is TGTGCCAAACCAACTTCTCGTCTAGCGGGGAGGCACGAGCAGTACTTC. This encodes CAKPTSRLAGRHEQYF. This chain links TRBV24-1 with TRBJ2-7, with 9 bases lining up with TRBD2. The length of the CDR3 is 16 residues. The junction had 18 bases not matched to a gene; V was cut back by 11 bases and J by 5 bases. Germline V CDR1 and CDR2: KGHDR, SFDVKD.

This sequence joins TRBV18 and TRBJ2-5; TRBD1 aligns across 8 bases. Germline V gene sequence: CDR1 KGHSH, CDR2 LQKENI. This CDR3 contains 14 residues. V gave up 5 bases and J gave up 5 bases; unmatched junction bases: 7. CDR3 bases: TGTGCCAGCTCATCGACAGGGGCGGTGGAGACCCAGTACTTC. It is translated as CASSSTGAVETQYF.

The chain joins TRBV4-3 to TRBJ2-2; 16 nucleotides align to TRBD2. V lost 3 bases and J lost 6; bases outside the gene matches: 4. The CDR3 has 17 residues. The germline gives CDR1 LGHNA, CDR2 YSLEER. The CDR3: CASSHLGTSGRAGELFF. Written as DNA, the CDR3 is TGCGCCAGCAGCCACCTAGGGACTAGCGGGAGGGCCGGGGAGCTGTTTTTT.

The chain carries TRBV7-9 and TRBJ1-2; D uncertain. Trimming left V 4 bases short and J 0 bases short, with 9 bases between. Germline values: CDR1 SEHNR, CDR2 FQNEAQ (reference sequence). CDR3 length: 14 amino acids. DNA of the CDR3: TGTGCCAGCAGCTCCAGTACGTCTAACTATGGCTACACCTTC. Translation: CASSSSTSNYGYTF.

This chain joins TRBV15 and TRBJ1-6; possible D gene TRBD1, 5 bases. The germline CDR1 and CDR2 sequences are LNHNV and YYDKDF (reference sequence). CDR3 length: 14 amino acids. The V and J ends lost 1 base and 9 bases respectively, with 10 bases between them. CDR3 residues: CATSRGHGASPLHF. The CDR3, as DNA: TGTGCCACCAGCAGAGGCCATGGGGCTTCACCCCTCCACTTT.

This chain links TRBV11-2 with TRBJ2-5; 8 nucleotides align to TRBD1. The CDR3 sequence is 14 residues long. The J segment lost 5 bases and the V segment lost 5 bases, leaving 7 bases of the junction unmatched. CDR1 is SGHAT and CDR2 is FQNNGV in the germline V gene. The CDR3 DNA follows: TGTGCCAGCAGCCCAGGACAGGGTTCCGAGACCCAGTACTTC. This encodes CASSPGQGSETQYF.

The rearrangement links TRBV11-2 to TRBJ2-5, with 9 bases matching TRBD1. Germline CDR1 and CDR2: SGHAT and FQNNGV. CDR3 size: 15 residues. With 1 base clipped from V and 6 bases from J, the junction kept 6 bases outside the gene matches. CDR3 sequence: CASSLGTGVWKTQYF. CDR3 bases: TGTGCCAGCAGCTTAGGGACAGGGGTCTGGAAGACCCAGTACTTC. Together with reference TRBV11-2 and TRBJ2-5, the CDR3 gives the full variable domain: EAGVAQSPRYKIIEKRQSVAFWCNPISGHATLYWYQQILGQGPKLLIQFQNNGVVDDSQLPKDRFSAERLKGVDSTLKIQPAKLEDSAVYLCASSLGTGVWKTQYFGPGTRLLVL.

This clone was detected only a few times. The rearrangement uses TRBV5-1 and TRBJ2-7; TRBD1 is a possible D gene (6 bases). V lost 1 base, J lost 8 bases, and 13 bases lay in between. There are 13 residues in the CDR3. Germline V lookup: CDR1 SGHRS, CDR2 YFSETQ. The CDR3 reads CASSLSIWDKQYF. The DNA of the CDR3 is TGCGCCAGCAGCTTGAGTATATGGGACAAGCAGTACTTC.

The chain combines TRBV1 with TRBJ2-7; the listed D gene, TRBD2, was not tested against the DNA. TRBV1 is marked as a pseudogene. The CDR3 contains 18 residues. CDR3 DNA: TGCACCAGCAGCCAAGAAGGGTCGCCGGGACTGAGCTCCTACGAGCAGTACTTC. Amino acids: CTSSQEGSPGLSSYEQYF.

The J gene is TRBJ1-2, the V gene TRBV4-2, with D perhaps matching TRBD1 (6 bases). From germline, CDR1 is LGHNA and CDR2 YNFKEQ. V was cut by 4 bases and J by 1 base, with 16 bases left in between. This CDR3 has 16 residues. Here the CDR3 reads CASSLGLTGGNYGYTF. CDR3 bases: TGTGCCAGCAGCCTCGGGCTGACAGGAGGTAACTATGGCTACACCTTC.

The chain combines TRBV5-4 with TRBJ1-6; D is undetermined. V was clipped by 3 bases and J by 8 bases, with 6 bases between them. Germline lookup yields CDR1 SGHNT and CDR2 YYREEE (reference sequence). The CDR3 runs 12 residues. CDR3 nucleotides: TGTGCCAGCAGCTCCCCCTATTCACCCCTCCACTTT. Translation gives CASSSPYSPLHF.

CDR3 residues: CATLGDTDTGELFF. DNA of the CDR3: TGTGCCACCCTGGGGGACACCGACACCGGGGAGCTGTTTTTT. The chain employs TRBV3-1 (or the pseudogene TRBV3-2) and TRBJ2-2; D perhaps matches TRBD1 (6 bases). The V and J ends lost 10 bases and 3 bases respectively, with 15 bases between them. The CDR3 loop spans 14 amino acids. Germline-derived CDR1 and CDR2 are LGHDT and YNNKEL (reference sequence).

This chain connects TRBV6-5 to TRBJ1-4; possibly TRBD1 for D (5 bases). The germline V and J ends were trimmed by 5 bases and 6 bases, with 16 bases remaining between them. CDR3 length: 15 amino acids. The germline V gene encodes CDR1 MNHEY and CDR2 SVGAGI. The CDR3 DNA reads as TGTGCCAGCAGTCCGAAGGGGAGGGGTTATGAAAAACTGTTTTTT. Protein sequence: CASSPKGRGYEKLFF.